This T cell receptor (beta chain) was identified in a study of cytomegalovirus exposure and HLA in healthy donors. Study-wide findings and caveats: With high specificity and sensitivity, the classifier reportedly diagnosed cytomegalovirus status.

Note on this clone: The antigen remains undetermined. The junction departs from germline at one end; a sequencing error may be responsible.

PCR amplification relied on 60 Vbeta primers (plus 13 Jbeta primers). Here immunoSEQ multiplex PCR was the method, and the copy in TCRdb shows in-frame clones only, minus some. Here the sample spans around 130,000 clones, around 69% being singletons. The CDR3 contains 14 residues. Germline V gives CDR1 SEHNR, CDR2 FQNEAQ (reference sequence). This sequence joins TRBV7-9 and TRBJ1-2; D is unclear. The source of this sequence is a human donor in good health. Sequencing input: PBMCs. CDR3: CSSSLESGRGGYTF. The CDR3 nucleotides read TGTTCCAGCAGCTTAGAGTCAGGTCGTGGTGGCTACACCTTC.